What follows are 30 T cell receptor beta chains derived from one specimen sequenced in a study of blood T cells in healthy people across ages. Together with a sample-barcoded 5' primer, a J-beta primer mix was included in a second PCR lasting about 6 to 11 cycles. TCRdb redid the calling of the 5' RACE reads with MiXCR, one entry per CDR3 protein. The sample comprises around 900,000 distinct CDR3 sequences, 51% of which are singletons, and roughly 23% rests with the top ten. Sequencing was performed on blood. These receptors came from a woman aged 55-70 years in good health.

The genes are TRBV7-9 and TRBJ2-5; no clear D gene. Germline CDR1 is SEHNR and CDR2 is FQNEAQ (reference sequence). Trimming pared 6 bases from V and 5 bases from J, leaving 13 bases between. The CDR3 has 13 residues. The CDR3 sequence: CASSQDLSETQYF. CDR3 nucleotide sequence: TGTGCCAGCAGTCAGGACCTTTCGGAGACCCAGTACTTC.

This clonotype has a handful of counts. The chain carries TRBV28 and TRBJ2-1; TRBD1 matches 8 bases. V trimming: 5 bases; J trimming: 6 bases; junction bases outside the gene matches: 0. The CDR3 has 12 residues. CDR1 is MDHEN and CDR2 is SYDVKM in the germline V gene. CDR3 DNA: TGTGCCAGCAGTCAGGGGGCCAATGAGCAGTTCTTC. Its protein product is CASSQGANEQFF.

This clonotype was seen many times. The rearrangement uses TRBV29-1 and TRBJ2-5, with 12 bases lining up with TRBD2. J lost 4 bases, V lost 3 bases, and 0 bases had no gene match. Germline loops: CDR1 SQVTM, CDR2 ANQGSEA. The CDR3 totals 13 residues. The chain's CDR3 is CSVEGLAGETQYF. CDR3 DNA sequence: TGCAGCGTTGAGGGACTAGCGGGAGAGACCCAGTACTTC. Using reference TRBV29-1 and TRBJ2-5 for the parts outside the CDR3, the full variable domain is SAVISQKPSRDICQRGTSLTIQCQVDSQVTMMFWYRQQPGQSLTLIATANQGSEATYESGFVIDKFPISRPNLTFSTLTVSNMSPEDSSIYLCSVEGLAGETQYFGPGTRLLVL.

This clonotype came up once. The J gene is TRBJ2-3, the V gene TRBV4-3, with 14 bases lining up with TRBD2. The CDR3 length is 13 residues. The V gene's germline CDR1 is LGHNA and CDR2 YSLEER. Unmatched junction bases numbered 1, after V lost 8 bases and J lost 6 bases. The CDR3 coding sequence is TGCGCCAGCGGGACTAGCGGGAGTGATACGCAGTATTTT. It specifies CASGTSGSDTQYF.

The CDR3 DNA follows: TGCGCCAGCAGCCAAGAATTAACCGGGTACTCCTACAATGAGCAGTACTTC. Amino acid sequence: CASSQELTGYSYNEQYF. The rearrangement uses TRBV4-1 and TRBJ2-7, with D uncertain. Germline V gene lookup returns CDR1 MGHRA and CDR2 YSYEKL. Trimming removed 0 bases from V and 7 bases from J, with 22 bases in between. The length of the CDR3 is 17 residues.

CDR3 nucleotide sequence: TGTGCCAGCACCCCGTCAGACAGGGAACTGTTTTTT. It is translated as CASTPSDRELFF. V is TRBV28 and J is TRBJ1-4; 7 positions agree with TRBD1. J was trimmed by 12 bases and V by 7 bases; bases with no gene match: 8. The CDR3 is 12 amino acids. The germline V gene encodes CDR1 MDHEN and CDR2 SYDVKM.

The chain employs TRBV28 and TRBJ2-3, with TRBD2 matching over 9 bases. Per germline, CDR1 MDHEN and CDR2 SYDVKM. The CDR3 spans 14 residues. After removal of 4 bases from V and 5 bases from J, the junction contained 4 bases not matched to a gene. CDR3 bases: TGTGCCAGCAGTTCAACGACTAGCGGAGATACGCAGTATTTT. It yields the protein CASSSTTSGDTQYF.

This clonotype was seen only a few times. The rearrangement links TRBV11-2 to TRBJ2-5; D unresolved. Germline CDR1 is SGHAT and CDR2 is FQNNGV. Trimming removed 5 bases at V and 0 bases at J, with 13 bases between. The CDR3 length is 15 residues. CDR3 amino acids: CASSRLGWYQETQYF. The CDR3 DNA reads as TGTGCCAGCAGCCGACTGGGGTGGTACCAAGAGACCCAGTACTTC.

This clonotype was detected only once. J is TRBJ2-7 and V is TRBV4-1; D might be TRBD1 (6 bases). V lost 6 bases to trimming and J lost 0 bases, with 15 bases between them. Germline assignment: CDR1 MGHRA and CDR2 YSYEKL. The CDR3 contains 15 residues. This CDR3 reads CASSSYGQSSYEQYF. CDR3 DNA sequence: TGCGCCAGCAGTTCATACGGACAGAGCTCCTACGAGCAGTACTTC.

The table lists this clonotype with a few counts. The CDR3 DNA sequence: TGTGCCACCAGTGCTAGCGGGAAATACAATGAGCAGTTCTTC. Amino acids: CATSASGKYNEQFF. The gene calls are TRBV24-1 and TRBJ2-1; the match to TRBD2 covers 9 bases. Germline V lookup: CDR1 KGHDR, CDR2 SFDVKD. The CDR3 is 14 residues long. The V and J ends lost 5 bases and 4 bases, in that order; junction bases with no gene match: 2.

This chain uses TRBV29-1 with TRBJ1-1; 7 bases are a match to TRBD1. The V segment lost 3 bases and the J segment 1 base; nucleotides outside the gene matches: 5. Germline values: CDR1 SQVTM, CDR2 ANQGSEA. The CDR3 length is 14 residues. CDR3: CSVEGTEENTEAFF. The CDR3 DNA reads TGCAGCGTTGAGGGGACAGAAGAGAACACTGAAGCTTTCTTT. The full variable domain, completed using reference TRBV29-1 and TRBJ1-1, is SAVISQKPSRDICQRGTSLTIQCQVDSQVTMMFWYRQQPGQSLTLIATANQGSEATYESGFVIDKFPISRPNLTFSTLTVSNMSPEDSSIYLCSVEGTEENTEAFFGQGTRLTVV.

The CDR3 DNA sequence: TGCAGCGTTGCCGGGAATGCTGTCGAGCAGTACTTC. Translation: CSVAGNAVEQYF. V usage is TRBV29-1 and J usage is TRBJ2-4; possibly TRBD2 for D (5 bases). The J call may be mistaken, given a closer DNA end match to TRBJ2-7. CDR1 and CDR2 from the germline V gene are SQVTM and ANQGSEA. CDR3 size: 12 residues.

The chain recombines TRBV6-1 with TRBJ2-7; 11 nucleotides align to TRBD2. The J call may be mistaken, given a closer DNA end match to TRBJ2-5. The CDR3 is 16 residues long. In germline, CDR1 is MNHNS, CDR2 SASEGT. The DNA of the CDR3 is TGTGCCAGCAGCCGAATAGCGGGAGGGAGCTGGGAGACCCAGTACTTC. Amino acid sequence: CASSRIAGGSWETQYF.

This clonotype was observed a handful of times. The V and J genes are TRBV7-9 and TRBJ2-5, with 7 positions matching TRBD1. The J call may not be correct, given that the DNA end is closer to TRBJ2-7. Germline lookup yields CDR1 SEHNR and CDR2 FQNEAQ (reference sequence). This CDR3 contains 16 residues. The CDR3 nucleotides read TGTGCCAGCAGCCCCGTGGGGACAGAGTTGGGATACGAGCAGTACTTC. Translated, it gives CASSPVGTELGYEQYF.

The chain recombines TRBV29-1 with TRBJ2-3; D may be TRBD1 or TRBD2 (5 bases each). The CDR3 runs to 14 residues. V was pared by 7 bases and J by 4 bases, with 18 bases between. CDR1 SQVTM and CDR2 ANQGSEA come from the germline V gene. CDR3 sequence reads: CSGDLRDHPDTQYF. The CDR3 nucleotides read TGCAGCGGCGATCTCCGGGACCACCCAGATACGCAGTATTTT.

The V call is TRBV5-1, the J call TRBJ2-3; D perhaps matches TRBD2 (5 bases). The CDR3 is made up of 18 amino acids. CDR1 is SGHRS, CDR2 YFSETQ, per germline. Between the trimmed V and J ends, which lost 1 base and 5 bases, there was a span of 23 bases. The chain's CDR3 is CASSLMGFGSHGGDTQYF. Written as DNA, the CDR3 is TGCGCCAGCAGCTTGATGGGTTTTGGGAGCCACGGCGGAGATACGCAGTATTTT.

In the case of this clonotype: One end of the junction varies from germline; a read error may be responsible. The gene calls are TRBV3-1 and TRBJ1-1; the D is unclear. Germline values: CDR1 LGHDT, CDR2 YNNKEL (reference sequence). CDR3 length equals 15 residues. The CDR3 region has the DNA TGTGCCAGCAGCCAAGATGCCAGGATGAACACTGAGGCTTTCTTT. The encoded protein is CASSQDARMNTEAFF.

The chain has TRBV6-1 and TRBJ2-7; 10 bases line up with TRBD2. The CDR3 length is 14 residues. With V trimmed by 4 bases and J by 3 bases, 3 bases remained unmatched. CDR1 is MNHNS, CDR2 SASEGT, per germline. The CDR3 region is CASSGLAGDYEQYF. The CDR3 DNA is TGTGCCAGCAGTGGGCTAGCGGGGGACTACGAGCAGTACTTC.

The J gene is TRBJ2-7, the V gene TRBV7-8, with TRBD1 identical over 7 bases. This CDR3 contains 15 residues. Losses at the gene ends were 3 bases for V and 3 bases for J; bases not matched to a gene: 8. CDR1 and CDR2 from the germline V gene are SGHVS and FQNEAQ. The CDR3 sequence is CASSFSTGQIYEQYF. The CDR3 DNA follows: TGTGCCAGCAGCTTTTCAACGGGACAGATCTACGAGCAGTACTTC.

The chain uses TRBV5-1 and TRBJ1-5; 7 bases map to TRBD1. This CDR3 comprises 16 residues. The germline V gene encodes CDR1 SGHRS and CDR2 YFSETQ. V dropped 0 bases and J dropped 3; count of bases not matched to a gene: 6. The CDR3 spells CASSLDGTAINQPQHF. CDR3 DNA sequence: TGCGCCAGCAGCTTGGACGGGACAGCGATCAATCAGCCCCAGCATTTT.

This rearrangement joins TRBV12-3 or TRBV12-4 to TRBJ2-5; 7 bases align to TRBD1. The CDR3 is 15 amino acids. V shed 3 bases, J shed 5 bases, and the junction held 9 bases outside the gene matches. CDR3 loop: CASSFLGGGDETQYF. The CDR3 DNA reads as TGTGCCAGCAGTTTTTTAGGGGGCGGCGACGAGACCCAGTACTTC.

A remark on this clonotype: At one of its ends the junction is not consistent with the germline gene, which may arise from a read error. The chain is built from TRBV28 and TRBJ2-7; D could derive from TRBD1 or TRBD2 (7 bases each). The CDR3 is 13 amino acids. CDR1 is MDHEN and CDR2 is SYDVKM in the germline V gene. The CDR3, as DNA: TGTGCTAGCAGTCCCACAGGGGAGGGCGAGCAGTACTTC. It codes for CASSPTGEGEQYF.

The chain joins TRBV6-2 or TRBV6-3 to TRBJ2-7, with D uncertain. Germline lookup yields CDR1 MNHEY and CDR2 SVGEGT. Trimming removed 7 bases at V and 3 bases at J, with 13 bases between. The CDR3 runs to 13 residues. CDR3: CASTTVYGYEQYF. In DNA form, the CDR3 reads TGTGCCAGCACCACCGTATATGGCTACGAGCAGTACTTC.

A few counts support this clonotype. The chain joins TRBV5-1 to TRBJ2-3; TRBD2 might be the D (6 bases). V lost 4 bases to trimming and J lost 0 bases, with 18 bases between them. CDR1 is SGHRS and CDR2 is YFSETQ in the germline V gene. This CDR3 contains 17 residues. In nucleotides, the CDR3 is TGCGCCAGCAGCCTGACCGGGAGTCGGACTAGCACAGATACGCAGTATTTT. Encoded protein: CASSLTGSRTSTDTQYF.

V is TRBV12-1 and J is TRBJ1-1; the table's D call TRBD1 went unverified against the DNA. TRBV12-1 is tagged as a pseudogene. The CDR3 has 16 amino acids. The CDR3 reads CASSFGQGRVNTEAFF. Here the CDR3 DNA reads TGTGCCAGCAGCTTTGGGCAGGGCAGGGTCAACACTGAAGCTTTCTTT.

A single count supports this clonotype. J is TRBJ2-5 and V is TRBV7-8; TRBD1 is a possible D gene (6 bases). Germline-derived CDR1 and CDR2 are SGHVS and FQNEAQ. V was cut by 11 bases and J by 5 bases, with 21 bases left in between. The CDR3 totals 14 residues. The CDR3 loop is CAGNPGQYLETQYF. The CDR3 DNA is TGTGCCGGCAACCCCGGACAGTACTTGGAGACCCAGTACTTC.

This chain joins TRBV29-1 and TRBJ2-3; D unclear. The CDR3 runs to 11 residues. Trimming pared 5 bases from V and 5 bases from J, leaving 8 bases between. The germline V gene encodes CDR1 SQVTM and CDR2 ANQGSEA. The CDR3 DNA sequence: TGCAGCGTTCCGACTGGAGATACGCAGTATTTT. Its translation is CSVPTGDTQYF.

The chain is built from TRBV15 and TRBJ2-5; TRBD2 agrees at 8 bases. Germline assignment: CDR1 LNHNV and CDR2 YYDKDF (reference sequence). The CDR3 spans 17 residues. J was trimmed by 1 base and V by 2 bases; bases with no gene match: 9. The DNA of the CDR3 is TGTGCCACCAGCAGATCCTCGGGAGGGCTGACCCAAGAGACCCAGTACTTC. Translated: CATSRSSGGLTQETQYF.

V gene TRBV27 combines with J gene TRBJ2-1; 8 bases map to TRBD1. This CDR3 comprises 14 residues. With 6 bases clipped from V and 3 bases from J, the junction kept 4 bases outside the gene matches. Germline V gene sequence: CDR1 MNHEY, CDR2 SMNVEV (reference sequence). The CDR3 region has the DNA TGTGCCAGCAGCGGACAGGGAGTCTACAATGAGCAGTTCTTC. This translates into CASSGQGVYNEQFF.

The gene calls are TRBV15 and TRBJ2-2; D unclear. The V and J ends lost 2 bases and 4 bases respectively, with 2 bases between them. The CDR3 totals 12 residues. Germline CDR1 LNHNV, CDR2 YYDKDF (reference sequence). The CDR3 loop reads CATSRFTGELFF. The CDR3 bases are TGTGCCACCAGCAGATTCACCGGGGAGCTGTTTTTT.